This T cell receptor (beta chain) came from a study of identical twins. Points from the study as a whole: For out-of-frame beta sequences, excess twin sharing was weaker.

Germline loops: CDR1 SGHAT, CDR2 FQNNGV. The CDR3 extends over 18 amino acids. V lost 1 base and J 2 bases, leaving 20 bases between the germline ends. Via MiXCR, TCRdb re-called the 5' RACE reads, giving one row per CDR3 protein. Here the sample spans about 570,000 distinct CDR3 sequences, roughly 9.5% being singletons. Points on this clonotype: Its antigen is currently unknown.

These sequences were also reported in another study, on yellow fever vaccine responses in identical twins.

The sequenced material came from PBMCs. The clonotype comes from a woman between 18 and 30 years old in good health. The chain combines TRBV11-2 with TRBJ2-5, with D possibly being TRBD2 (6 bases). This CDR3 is CASSLGSWKGLSQETQYF. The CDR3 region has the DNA TGTGCCAGCAGCTTAGGGTCATGGAAGGGACTTTCACAAGAGACCCAGTACTTC.